This T cell receptor beta chain was sequenced for a study of blood T cells in healthy people across ages (dated by TCRdb to between 2014 and 2016). The study in broad terms: Template switching captured roughly one uniquely barcoded TCR beta cDNA molecule per two T cells in model experiments. Age-related changes in TCR beta repertoire diversity were measured in the study by deep sequencing normalized with unique cDNA molecular identifiers. The donors were split into four age groups: young (average 16 years), middle-aged (about 40), aged (approximately 60) and long-lived (roughly 80). To avoid experimental bias, donors of different ages were randomly spread across the sequencing lanes. The study analyzed two additional independent replicas of 1 million unique cDNA reads from the same blood draw for two donors, one aged 18 to 30 and one aged 80 or older. Broader findings and caveats from the paper: Estimates of total diversity from one million sequenced T cells were regarded as lower bounds and underestimates. Compared with the aged group, the long-lived group had more naive CD4+ T cells, fewer expanded clones and increased TCR diversity, a pattern suggesting age selection. Because the CMV infection status of the donors was unknown, age-related changes in expanded clonotypes may potentially have been confounded. Conclusive comparison of naive and antigen-experienced compartments was prevented by the profiling of bulk unsorted PBMCs. As age increased, observed TCR beta diversity per million T cells dropped in a roughly linear way, and a significant reduction was already evident by age about 40. The percentage of naive T cells measured by flow cytometry correlated strongly with observed TCR beta diversity.

The donors were about 40 Caucasian individuals from Russia, aged roughly 6 to 90 years, who were systemically healthy. Approximately 10 milliliters of peripheral blood were collected from each donor into EDTA-treated Vacutainer tubes. Ficoll-Paque density-gradient centrifugation was used to isolate PBMCs, with at least 6.5 million per sample. Trizol reagent was used to extract total RNA from PBMCs, with at least 5.5 micrograms per sample. For every donor, flow cytometry on a PBMC aliquot measured the percentage of naive CD45RAhigh/CD27high T cells. From the cysteine up to the phenylalanine, the CDR3 has a length of 14 residues. The DNA shown is the 42-base CDR3, in frame from base 1. CDR1 and CDR2 are read off the germline V gene (reference sequence) as LGHDT and YNNKEL. The junction carries 16 bases between V and J, which are trimmed by 4 bases and 6 bases respectively. This clonotype showed up just a few times. It lacks a known antigen. Base qualities were left out, and no much larger clone turns up one base away.

The receptor library was made with 5' RACE. The listed sequencing device is Illumina HiSeq 2500. A second PCR of roughly 6 to 12 cycles was run with a J-beta primer mix and a sample-barcoded 5' primer. A template-switch 5' adaptor carrying 12 random nucleotides introduced a unique molecular identifier onto each TCR beta cDNA molecule. At least 2.5 million CDR3-containing paired-end reads were obtained from each sample. First-strand cDNA synthesis was performed from all RNA using the Mint cDNA synthesis kit, with priming by a TRBC-specific oligonucleotide. After uracil-DNA glycosylase treatment, a first 18-cycle PCR used universal primers M1SS and BC2_uni_R on all cDNA. In the paper's pipeline: For normalization, 1 million high-quality reads, each with a distinct molecular identifier, were randomly selected from each sample. Reads with shared molecular identifiers were discarded instead of being binned into consensus sequences. MiTCR, with a Q25 quality threshold and the strictest error-elimination algorithm, was used for CDR3 identification, clonotype clustering and error correction. A nonparametric unseen species model with Euler transformation was used to estimate lower-bound total TCR beta diversity. TCRdb reworked the public reads: Q25 trimming with fastp, MiXCR clone assembly, productive beta chains retained. CDR3 protein sequences are deduplicated, and each keeps its most common genes and DNA. TCRdb's processing, not the authors', yielded these V and J calls. This sample holds 450,000 to 700,000 distinct CDR3 sequences; 27% were observed only once. The ten biggest clones cover around 18% of the sample.

Specimen: blood. This TCR derives from a woman in her 70s in good health. The chain is made from TRBV3-1 and TRBJ2-7; perhaps TRBD1 is the D gene, with 7 bases matching. The CDR3 protein sequence reads: CASSRGGATSEQYF. DNA sequence: TGTGCCAGCAGCCGAGGGGGCGCGACTAGCGAGCAGTACTTC.